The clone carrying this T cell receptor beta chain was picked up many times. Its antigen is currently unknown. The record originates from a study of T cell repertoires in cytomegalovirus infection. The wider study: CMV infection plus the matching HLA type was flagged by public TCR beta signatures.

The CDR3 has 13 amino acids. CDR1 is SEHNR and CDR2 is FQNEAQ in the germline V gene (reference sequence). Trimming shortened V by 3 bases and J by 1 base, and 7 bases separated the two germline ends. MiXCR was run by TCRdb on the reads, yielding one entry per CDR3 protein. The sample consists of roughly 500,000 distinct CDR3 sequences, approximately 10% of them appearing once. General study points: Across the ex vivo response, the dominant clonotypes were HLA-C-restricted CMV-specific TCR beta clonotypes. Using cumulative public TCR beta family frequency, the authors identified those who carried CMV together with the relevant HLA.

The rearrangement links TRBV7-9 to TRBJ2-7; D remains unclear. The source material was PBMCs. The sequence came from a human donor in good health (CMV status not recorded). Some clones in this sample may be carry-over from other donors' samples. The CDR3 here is CASSFPVSYEQYF. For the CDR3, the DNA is TGTGCCAGCAGCTTTCCCGTGTCCTACGAGCAGTACTTC.